What follows are 21 T cell receptor beta chains derived from one specimen sequenced in a study of technical replicates of blood from several donors (dated by TCRdb to about 2017). The library was built by means of the immunoSEQ multiplex PCR assay. In TCRdb, the immuneACCESS table is reduced to in-frame sequences with V and J assigned. These tables do not hold every clone; where another copy was compared, an unresolved V gene accounts for under half, and the others remain unexplained. Within this sample are 80,000 to 90,000 clones, with about 93% of them counted one time only. The ten top clones hold approximately 0.25% of the sample. The sequenced sample was T cells isolated from PBMCs. Receptors originate from a human donor in good health.

The chain joins TRBV6-1 to TRBJ2-5, with 15 bases aligning to TRBD2. Trimming removed 3 bases from V and 2 bases from J; junction bases left unmatched: 10. This CDR3 is built from 19 residues. Germline loops: CDR1 MNHNS, CDR2 SASEGT. CDR3 amino acids: CASSDGLAGGPWRQETQYF. CDR3 DNA sequence: TGTGCCAGCAGTGACGGACTAGCGGGGGGGCCCTGGAGGCAAGAGACCCAGTACTTC.

The rearrangement joins TRBV19 to TRBJ1-4; 9 bases line up with TRBD1. Germline trimming cut 5 bases from V and 14 bases from J; bases unmatched to any gene: 12. CDR1 and CDR2 from the germline V gene are LNHDA and SQIVND (reference sequence). The CDR3 runs to 14 residues. The CDR3 region is CASSVGTGYYWLFF. As DNA, the CDR3 is TGTGCCAGTAGTGTCGGGACAGGGTACTATTGGCTGTTTTTT.

The chain is built from TRBV7-3 and TRBJ2-1; D is ambiguous. Germline lookup yields CDR1 SGHTA and CDR2 FQGTGA. Trimming took off 8 bases at V and 2 bases at J, with 16 bases between the two ends. The CDR3 totals 15 residues. CDR3 region: CASRLRLPAYNEQFF. CDR3 DNA: TGTGCCAGCCGATTACGACTCCCAGCCTACAATGAGCAGTTCTTC.

The chain couples TRBV19 to TRBJ1-2; no firm D call. The CDR3 consists of 16 residues. Trimming removed 2 bases at V and 6 bases at J, with 19 bases between. Germline-derived CDR1 and CDR2 are LNHDA and SQIVND (reference sequence). In DNA, the CDR3 is TGTGCCAGTAGTATATCTCCGGCGGCAGACGATCATGGCTACACCTTC. Translation gives CASSISPAADDHGYTF.

The chain recombines TRBV2 with TRBJ2-3; TRBD2 matches 7 bases. The CDR3 length is 17 residues. J lost 6 bases, V lost 3 bases, and 15 bases had no gene match. Germline CDR1 is SNHLY and CDR2 is FYNNEI. CDR3: CASSELSSGRSGDTQYF. The CDR3 nucleotides read TGTGCCAGCAGTGAGCTCTCTAGCGGTAGGTCAGGTGATACGCAGTATTTT.

The V gene is TRBV7-8, the J gene TRBJ1-1; tentative D call: TRBD1 (5 bases). This CDR3 has 14 residues. CDR1 is SGHVS, CDR2 FQNEAQ, per germline. Trimming cost V 5 bases and J 5 bases, with 15 bases left between them. The CDR3 protein is CASSLGVGGTEAFF. CDR3 in DNA: TGTGCCAGCAGCCTGGGTGTGGGGGGGACTGAAGCTTTCTTT.

The rearrangement links TRBV19 to TRBJ2-1; TRBD2 aligns across 10 bases. Germline assignment: CDR1 LNHDA and CDR2 SQIVND (reference sequence). This CDR3 is 15 amino acids long. The junction had 14 bases not matched to a gene; V was cut back by 11 bases and J by 7 bases. The CDR3 nucleotides read TGTGCCGCAGCTACCGCTAGCGGGAGCTGGAATGAGCAGTTCTTC. It codes for CAAATASGSWNEQFF.

The CDR3 nucleotides are TGCGCCAGCAGCCAAGATGGGGAGGCGGGGGGGCTAGAGACCCAGTACTTC. Translated, it gives CASSQDGEAGGLETQYF. This rearrangement joins TRBV4-1 to TRBJ2-5; 9 bases are a match to TRBD2. This CDR3 region has 17 residues. Per the germline V gene, CDR1 is MGHRA and CDR2 is YSYEKL. The V gene end was trimmed by 0 bases and the J gene end by 4 bases; junction bases not matched to a gene: 9.

The V call is TRBV5-1, the J call TRBJ1-2; 7 nucleotides align to TRBD1. The CDR3 extends over 14 amino acids. Losses at the gene ends were 3 bases for V and 2 bases for J; bases not matched to a gene: 4. Per the germline V gene, CDR1 is SGHRS and CDR2 is YFSETQ. The CDR3 region has the DNA TGCGCCAGCAGCTCGGACAGGACCAACTATGGCTACACCTTC. This translates into CASSSDRTNYGYTF.

The chain uses TRBV4-2 and TRBJ2-3, with TRBD1 identical over 7 bases. The trim removed 1 base at V and 3 bases at J, leaving 4 bases unmatched. There are 15 residues in the CDR3. Germline V gene lookup returns CDR1 LGHNA and CDR2 YNFKEQ. The CDR3 sequence: CASSQGQGGTDTQYF. CDR3 nucleotide sequence: TGTGCCAGCAGCCAAGGACAGGGTGGGACAGATACGCAGTATTTT.

The V and J genes are TRBV5-1 and TRBJ2-5; 11 nucleotides agree with TRBD2. Trimming cost V 4 bases and J 2 bases; bases outside gene matches: 7. This CDR3 region has 16 residues. Germline CDR1 reads SGHRS; CDR2 reads YFSETQ. CDR3 DNA sequence: TGCGCCAGCAGCGCCCGACTAGCGGGACCGCAAGAGACCCAGTACTTC. Translating gives CASSARLAGPQETQYF.

This chain connects TRBV6-1 to TRBJ1-1; no clear D. Trimming removed 4 bases at V and 4 bases at J, with 13 bases between. The CDR3 is 14 residues long. From germline, CDR1 is MNHNS and CDR2 SASEGT. In DNA, the CDR3 is TGTGCCAGCAGTGGCGGTGGCAGTATCACTGAAGCTTTCTTT. Protein: CASSGGGSITEAFF.

The rearrangement joins TRBV5-1 to TRBJ2-1; 9 bases match TRBD2. The CDR3 covers 14 residues. In germline, CDR1 is SGHRS, CDR2 YFSETQ. The V segment lost 2 bases and the J segment 6 bases; nucleotides outside the gene matches: 3. The CDR3 protein is CASSFQRGANEQFF. In nucleotides, the CDR3 is TGCGCCAGCAGCTTCCAGCGGGGGGCCAATGAGCAGTTCTTC.

The chain couples TRBV25-1 to TRBJ2-5; D gene unclear. The CDR3 consists of 15 residues. V dropped 1 base and J dropped 0 bases, with 9 bases sitting between them. CDR1 MGHDK and CDR2 SYGVNS come from the germline V gene. CDR3 coding DNA: TGTGCCAGCAGTGAATGGAGCAGAAACCAAGAGACCCAGTACTTC. Protein product: CASSEWSRNQETQYF.

The chain recombines TRBV6-6 with TRBJ1-3; D is uncertain. Trimming cost V 1 base and J 0 bases, with 4 bases left between them. This CDR3 has 14 amino acids. The germline gives CDR1 MNHNY, CDR2 SVGAGI (reference sequence). CDR3 DNA sequence: TGTGCCAGCAGTTACTACGGCTCTGGAAACACCATATATTTT. This codes for CASSYYGSGNTIYF.

The chain uses TRBV6-5 and TRBJ1-1; TRBD1 matches 10 bases. In germline, CDR1 is MNHEY, CDR2 SVGAGI. J was trimmed by 8 bases and V by 3 bases; bases with no gene match: 12. The CDR3 totals 16 residues. The CDR3 region is CASSYLGQGSPAEAFF. CDR3 nucleotide sequence: TGTGCCAGCAGTTATCTGGGACAGGGGTCTCCGGCCGAAGCTTTCTTT.

The rearrangement uses TRBV28 and TRBJ1-3; 8 nucleotides line up with TRBD1. The CDR3 runs to 16 residues. J was trimmed by 0 bases and V by 0 bases; bases with no gene match: 1. Germline loops: CDR1 MDHEN, CDR2 SYDVKM. The CDR3 region has the DNA TGTGCCAGCAGTTTATGGGGGACAGGCTCTGGAAACACCATATATTTT. Translation gives CASSLWGTGSGNTIYF.

This chain joins TRBV29-1 and TRBJ2-5; D possibly corresponds to TRBD1 (5 bases). The CDR3 covers 12 residues. The V and J ends lost 7 bases and 5 bases respectively, with 14 bases between them. CDR1 and CDR2 from the germline V gene are SQVTM and ANQGSEA. The CDR3: CSGQGVGETQYF. The DNA of the CDR3 is TGCAGCGGGCAAGGGGTAGGGGAGACCCAGTACTTC.

The chain employs TRBV7-6 and TRBJ2-6; D not certain. Germline CDR1 SGHVS, CDR2 FNYEAQ. CDR3 length: 15 amino acids. With 3 bases removed from V and 2 bases from J, the gap between germline ends came to 8 bases. The CDR3 coding sequence is TGTGCCAGCAGCTTTCGAGGAGCTGGGGCCAACGTCCTGACTTTC. Its protein is CASSFRGAGANVLTF.

The rearrangement links TRBV6-5 to TRBJ1-2; D is unresolved. The CDR3 is 12 residues long. Germline V gene data show CDR1 as MNHEY and CDR2 as SVGAGI. V lost 6 bases and J 1 base, leaving 6 bases between the germline ends. The CDR3 sequence: CASRQINYGYTF. CDR3 sequence (DNA): TGTGCCAGCAGACAGATTAACTATGGCTACACCTTC.

The V gene is TRBV7-9, the J gene TRBJ2-7; 11 positions agree with TRBD2. The CDR3 consists of 14 residues. The germline V gene has CDR1 SEHNR and CDR2 FQNEAQ (reference sequence). Unmatched junction bases numbered 6, after V lost 6 bases and J lost 5 bases. The CDR3 DNA reads as TGTGCCAGCAGTTTTAGCGGGGGGGCGGACGAGCAGTACTTC. Protein sequence: CASSFSGGADEQYF.